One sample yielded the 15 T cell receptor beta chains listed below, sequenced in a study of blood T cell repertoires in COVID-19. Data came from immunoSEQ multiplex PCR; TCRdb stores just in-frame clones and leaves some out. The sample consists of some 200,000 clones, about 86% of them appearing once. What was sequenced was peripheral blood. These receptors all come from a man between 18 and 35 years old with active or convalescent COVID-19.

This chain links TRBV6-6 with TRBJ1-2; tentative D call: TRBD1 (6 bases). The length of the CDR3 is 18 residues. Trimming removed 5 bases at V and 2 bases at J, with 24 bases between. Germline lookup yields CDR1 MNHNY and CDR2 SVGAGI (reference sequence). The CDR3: CASSPRQGFEGRNYGYTF. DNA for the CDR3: TGTGCCAGCAGTCCCCGTCAGGGGTTTGAAGGGCGAAACTATGGCTACACCTTC.

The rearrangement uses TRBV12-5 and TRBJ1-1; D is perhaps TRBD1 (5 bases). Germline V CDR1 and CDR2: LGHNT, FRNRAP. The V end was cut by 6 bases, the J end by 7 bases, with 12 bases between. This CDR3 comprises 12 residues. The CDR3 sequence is CASGGRTLEAFF. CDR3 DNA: TGTGCTAGTGGGGGAAGGACACTTGAAGCTTTCTTT.

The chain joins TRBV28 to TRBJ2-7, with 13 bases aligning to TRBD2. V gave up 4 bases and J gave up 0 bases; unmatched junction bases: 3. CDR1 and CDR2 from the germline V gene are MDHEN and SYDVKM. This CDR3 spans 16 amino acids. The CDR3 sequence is CASSSGTSGNSYEQYF. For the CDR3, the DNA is TGTGCCAGCAGTTCCGGGACTAGCGGGAACTCCTACGAGCAGTACTTC.

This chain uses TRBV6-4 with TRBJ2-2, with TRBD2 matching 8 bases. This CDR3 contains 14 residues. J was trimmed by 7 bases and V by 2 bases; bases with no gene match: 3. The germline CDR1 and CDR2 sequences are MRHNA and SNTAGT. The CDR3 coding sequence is TGTGCCAGCAGTGACGGTAGCGGGAACGGGGAGCTGTTTTTT. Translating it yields CASSDGSGNGELFF.

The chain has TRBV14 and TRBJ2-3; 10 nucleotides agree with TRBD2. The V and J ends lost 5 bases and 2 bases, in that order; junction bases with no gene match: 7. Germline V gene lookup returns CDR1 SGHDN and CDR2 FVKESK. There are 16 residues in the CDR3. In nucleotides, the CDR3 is TGTGCCAGCAGCTTAGGGACTAGCGTGATCACAGATACGCAGTATTTT. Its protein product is CASSLGTSVITDTQYF.

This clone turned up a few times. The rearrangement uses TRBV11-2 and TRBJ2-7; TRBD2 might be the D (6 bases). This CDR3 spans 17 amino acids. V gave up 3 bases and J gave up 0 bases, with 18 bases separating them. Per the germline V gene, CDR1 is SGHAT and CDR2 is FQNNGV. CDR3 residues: CASSFSPSEGSSYEQYF. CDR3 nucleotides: TGTGCCAGCAGCTTTTCTCCTTCGGAGGGTAGCTCCTACGAGCAGTACTTC.

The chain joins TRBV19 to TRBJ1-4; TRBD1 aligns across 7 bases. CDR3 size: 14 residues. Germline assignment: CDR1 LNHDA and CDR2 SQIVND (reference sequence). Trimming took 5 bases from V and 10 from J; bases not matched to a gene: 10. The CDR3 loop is CASSRDRVALKLFF. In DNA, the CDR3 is TGTGCCAGTAGTCGAGACAGGGTCGCTTTAAAACTGTTTTTT.

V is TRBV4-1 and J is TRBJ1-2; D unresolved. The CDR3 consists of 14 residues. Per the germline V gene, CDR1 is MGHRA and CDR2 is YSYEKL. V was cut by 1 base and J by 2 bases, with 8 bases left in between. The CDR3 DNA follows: TGCGCCAGCAGCCAAGGCGGTCGGAACTATGGCTACACCTTC. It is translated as CASSQGGRNYGYTF.

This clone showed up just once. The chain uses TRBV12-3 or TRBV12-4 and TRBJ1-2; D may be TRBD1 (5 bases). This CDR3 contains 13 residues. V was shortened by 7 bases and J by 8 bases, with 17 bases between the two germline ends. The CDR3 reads CASTLRQGWGYTF. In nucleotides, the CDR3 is TGTGCCAGCACACTGAGGCAGGGTTGGGGCTACACCTTC.

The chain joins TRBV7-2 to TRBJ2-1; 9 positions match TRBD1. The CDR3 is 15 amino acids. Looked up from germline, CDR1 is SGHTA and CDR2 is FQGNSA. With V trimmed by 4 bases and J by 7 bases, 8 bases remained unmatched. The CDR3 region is CASSYPRTGENEQFF. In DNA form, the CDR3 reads TGTGCCAGCAGCTACCCCAGGACAGGGGAGAATGAGCAGTTCTTC.

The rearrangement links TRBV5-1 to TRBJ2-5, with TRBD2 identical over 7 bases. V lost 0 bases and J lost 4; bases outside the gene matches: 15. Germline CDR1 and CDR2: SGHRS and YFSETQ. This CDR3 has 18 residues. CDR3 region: CASSLVLGGGPGRETQYF. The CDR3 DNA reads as TGCGCCAGCAGCTTGGTACTTGGGGGAGGGCCGGGTAGAGAGACCCAGTACTTC.

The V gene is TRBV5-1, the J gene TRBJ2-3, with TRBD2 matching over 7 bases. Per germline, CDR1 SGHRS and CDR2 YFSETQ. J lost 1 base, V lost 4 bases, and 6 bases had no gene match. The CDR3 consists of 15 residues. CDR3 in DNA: TGCGCCAGCAGCCTCAGGGAGGGAGGCACAGATACGCAGTATTTT. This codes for CASSLREGGTDTQYF.

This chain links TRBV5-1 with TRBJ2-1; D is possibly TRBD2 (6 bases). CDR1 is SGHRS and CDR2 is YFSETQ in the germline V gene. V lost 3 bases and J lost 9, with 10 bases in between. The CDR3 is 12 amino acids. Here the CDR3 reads CASSSTSIEQFF. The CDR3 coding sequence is TGCGCCAGCAGCTCCACTAGCATTGAGCAGTTCTTC.

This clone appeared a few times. The CDR3 loop is CAITSDSIYGYTF. DNA for the CDR3: TGTGCCATCACCAGTGACAGCATCTATGGCTACACCTTC. V and J are TRBV10-3 and TRBJ1-2, with a tentative D call TRBD1 (5 bases). Per germline, CDR1 ENHRY and CDR2 SYGVKD. This CDR3 region has 13 residues. V was clipped by 7 bases and J by 4 bases, with 13 bases between them.

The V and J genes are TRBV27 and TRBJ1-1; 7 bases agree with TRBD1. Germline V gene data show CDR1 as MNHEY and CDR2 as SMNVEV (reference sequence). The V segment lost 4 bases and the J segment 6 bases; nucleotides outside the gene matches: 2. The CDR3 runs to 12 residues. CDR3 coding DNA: TGTGCCAGCAGTTCAGGGGGGTCTGAAGCTTTCTTT. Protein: CASSSGGSEAFF.